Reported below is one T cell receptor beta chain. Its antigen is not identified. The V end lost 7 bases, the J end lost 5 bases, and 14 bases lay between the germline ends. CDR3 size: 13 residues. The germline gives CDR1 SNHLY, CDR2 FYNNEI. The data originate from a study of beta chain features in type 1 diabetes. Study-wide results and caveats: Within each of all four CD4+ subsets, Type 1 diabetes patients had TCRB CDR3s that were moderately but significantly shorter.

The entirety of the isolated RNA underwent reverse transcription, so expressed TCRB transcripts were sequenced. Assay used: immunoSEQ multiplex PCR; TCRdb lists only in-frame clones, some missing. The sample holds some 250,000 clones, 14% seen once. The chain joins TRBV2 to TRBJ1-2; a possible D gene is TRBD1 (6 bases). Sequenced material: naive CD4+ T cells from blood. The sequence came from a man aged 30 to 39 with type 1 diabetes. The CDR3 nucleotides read TGTGCCAGCACGGCAGGGGAGATTTATGGCTACACCTTC. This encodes CASTAGEIYGYTF. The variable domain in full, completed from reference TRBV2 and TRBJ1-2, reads EPEVTQTPSHQVTQMGQEVILRCVPISNHLYFYWYRQILGQKVEFLVSFYNNEISEKSEIFDDQFSVERPDGSNFTLKIRSTKLEDSAMYFCASTAGEIYGYTFGSGTRLTVV.